This TCR beta chain was documented in a study of blood T cells in healthy people across ages. Points from the study as a whole: As age increased, TCR beta diversity per million T cells fell in a roughly linear fashion. Considered underestimates were the diversity estimates obtained from one million T cells.

Primed by a sample-barcoded 5' primer and a J-beta primer mix, a second PCR proceeded for roughly 6 to 12 cycles. TCRdb reanalysed the 5' RACE reads using MiXCR and keeps one entry per CDR3 protein. The table has more than 650,000 distinct CDR3 sequences, 40% to 65% seen once; the top ten hold approximately 41%. Note on this clonotype: Its target is unknown. The junction departs from the called germline gene at one end, perhaps through a read error.

Germline CDR1 and CDR2: DFQATT and SNEGSKA (reference sequence). The CDR3 runs to 15 residues. This chain connects TRBV20-1 to TRBJ2-3, with 7 bases lining up with TRBD2. The specimen sequenced was blood. The receptor comes from a man of 80 years or more in good health. This chain's CDR3 is CSASNPAGSTETQYF. The CDR3, as DNA: TGCAGTGCTTCAAACCCAGCGGGATCCACAGAGACGCAGTATTTT.